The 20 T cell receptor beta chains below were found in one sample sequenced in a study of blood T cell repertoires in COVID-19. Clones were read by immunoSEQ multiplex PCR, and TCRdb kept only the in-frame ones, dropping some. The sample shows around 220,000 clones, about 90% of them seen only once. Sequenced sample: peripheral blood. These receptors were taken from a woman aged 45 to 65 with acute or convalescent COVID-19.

CDR3 coding DNA: TGTGCCAGCAGTGACCCGAAGCGGTATAATGAAAAACTGTTTTTT. Residues: CASSDPKRYNEKLFF. The rearrangement joins TRBV2 to TRBJ1-4, with D uncertain. V gave up 3 bases and J gave up 4 bases, with 12 bases separating them. The germline gives CDR1 SNHLY, CDR2 FYNNEI. CDR3 size: 15 residues.

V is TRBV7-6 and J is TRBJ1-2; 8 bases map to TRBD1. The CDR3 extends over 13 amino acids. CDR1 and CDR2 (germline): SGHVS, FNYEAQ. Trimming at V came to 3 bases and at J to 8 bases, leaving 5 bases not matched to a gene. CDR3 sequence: CASSLAGGTGYTF. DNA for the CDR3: TGTGCCAGCAGCTTGGCAGGGGGCACGGGCTACACCTTC.

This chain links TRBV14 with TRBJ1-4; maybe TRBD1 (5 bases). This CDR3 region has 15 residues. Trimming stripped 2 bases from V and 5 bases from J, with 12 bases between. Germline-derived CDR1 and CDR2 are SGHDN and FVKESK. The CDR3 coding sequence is TGTGCCAGCAGCCAACTAGGACATGGAAATGAAAAACTGTTTTTT. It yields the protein CASSQLGHGNEKLFF.

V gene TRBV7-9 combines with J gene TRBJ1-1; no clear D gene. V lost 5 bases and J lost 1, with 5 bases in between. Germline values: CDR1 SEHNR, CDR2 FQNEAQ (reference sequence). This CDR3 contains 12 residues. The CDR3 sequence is CASSVRNTEAFF. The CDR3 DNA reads TGTGCCAGCAGCGTCAGGAACACTGAAGCTTTCTTT.

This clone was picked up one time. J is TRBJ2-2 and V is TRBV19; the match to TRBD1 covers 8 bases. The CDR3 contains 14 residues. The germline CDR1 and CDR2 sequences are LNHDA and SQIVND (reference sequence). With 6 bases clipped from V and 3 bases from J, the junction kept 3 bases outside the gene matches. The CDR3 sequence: CASSRTGYTGELFF. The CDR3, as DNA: TGTGCCAGTAGCCGGACAGGGTACACCGGGGAGCTGTTTTTT. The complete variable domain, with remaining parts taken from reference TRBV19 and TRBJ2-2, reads DGGITQSPKYLFRKEGQNVTLSCEQNLNHDAMYWYRQDPGQGLRLIYYSQIVNDFQKGDIAEGYSVSREKKESFPLTVTSAQKNPTAFYLCASSRTGYTGELFFGEGSRLTVL.

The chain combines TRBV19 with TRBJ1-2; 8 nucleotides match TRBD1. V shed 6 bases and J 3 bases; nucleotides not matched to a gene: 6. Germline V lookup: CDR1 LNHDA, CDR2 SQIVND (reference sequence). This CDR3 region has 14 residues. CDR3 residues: CASSVTGGDYGYTF. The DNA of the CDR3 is TGTGCCAGTAGCGTTACAGGGGGAGACTATGGCTACACCTTC.

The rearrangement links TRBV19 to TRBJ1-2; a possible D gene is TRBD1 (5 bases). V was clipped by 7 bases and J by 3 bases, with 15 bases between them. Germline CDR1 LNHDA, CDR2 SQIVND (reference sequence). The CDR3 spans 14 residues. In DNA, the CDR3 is TGTGCCAGTACCCCGGTGGGCAGGGACTATGGCTACACCTTC. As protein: CASTPVGRDYGYTF.

The CDR3 DNA reads TGTGCCGCGGGACGGACGAACACTGAAGCTTTCTTT. This codes for CAAGRTNTEAFF. The gene calls are TRBV30 and TRBJ1-1, with D tentatively TRBD1 (5 bases). Germline CDR1 and CDR2: GTSNPN and SVGIG (reference sequence). The CDR3 is made up of 12 amino acids. V was shortened by 8 bases and J by 1 base, with 11 bases between the two germline ends.

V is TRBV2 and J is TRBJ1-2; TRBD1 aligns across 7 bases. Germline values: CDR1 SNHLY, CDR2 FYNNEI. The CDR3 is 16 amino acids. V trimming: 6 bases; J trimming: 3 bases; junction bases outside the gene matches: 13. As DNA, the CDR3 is TGTGCCAGCAGCGATAGAACCAACAGGGGATACTATGGCTACACCTTC. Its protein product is CASSDRTNRGYYGYTF.

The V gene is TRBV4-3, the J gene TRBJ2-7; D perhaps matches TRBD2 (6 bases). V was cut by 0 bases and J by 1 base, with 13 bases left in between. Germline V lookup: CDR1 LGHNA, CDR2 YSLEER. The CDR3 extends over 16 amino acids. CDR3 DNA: TGCGCCAGCAGCCAAGATCGTTCGGGACTTTCCTACGAGCAGTACTTC. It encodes CASSQDRSGLSYEQYF.

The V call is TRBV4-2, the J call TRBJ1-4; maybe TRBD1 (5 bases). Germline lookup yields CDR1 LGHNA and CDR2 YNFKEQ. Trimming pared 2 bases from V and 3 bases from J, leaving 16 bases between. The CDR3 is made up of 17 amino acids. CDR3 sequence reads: CASSQSPGEAANEKLFF. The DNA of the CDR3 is TGTGCCAGCAGCCAATCTCCGGGGGAAGCGGCTAATGAAAAACTGTTTTTT.

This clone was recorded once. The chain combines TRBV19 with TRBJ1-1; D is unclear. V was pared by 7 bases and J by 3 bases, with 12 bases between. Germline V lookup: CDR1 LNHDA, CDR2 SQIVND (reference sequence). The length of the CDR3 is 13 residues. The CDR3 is CASTNQMDTEAFF. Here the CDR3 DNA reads TGTGCCAGTACGAACCAGATGGACACTGAAGCTTTCTTT.

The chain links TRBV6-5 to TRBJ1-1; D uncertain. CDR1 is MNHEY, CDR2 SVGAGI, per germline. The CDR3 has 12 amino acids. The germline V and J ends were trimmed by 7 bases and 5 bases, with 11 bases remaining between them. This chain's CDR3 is CASTNRFTEAFF. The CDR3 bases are TGTGCCAGCACCAACCGGTTTACTGAAGCTTTCTTT.

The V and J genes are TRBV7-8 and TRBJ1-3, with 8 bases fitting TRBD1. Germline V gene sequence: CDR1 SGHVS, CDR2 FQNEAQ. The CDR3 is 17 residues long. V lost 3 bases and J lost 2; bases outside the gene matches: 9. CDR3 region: CASSFSSWTGPGNTIYF. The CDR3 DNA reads TGTGCCAGCAGCTTCAGCTCTTGGACAGGGCCTGGAAACACCATATATTTT.

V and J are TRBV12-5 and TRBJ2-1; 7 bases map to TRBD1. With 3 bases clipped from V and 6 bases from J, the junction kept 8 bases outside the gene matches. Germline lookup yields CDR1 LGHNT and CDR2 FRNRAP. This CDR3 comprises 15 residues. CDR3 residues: CASGFNRGAPNEQFF. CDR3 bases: TGTGCTAGTGGTTTCAACAGGGGCGCCCCCAATGAGCAGTTCTTC.

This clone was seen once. The CDR3 DNA sequence: TGTGCCAGCAGCTCTCGGACAGGGTGGAATTCACCCCTCCACTTT. Translating gives CASSSRTGWNSPLHF. The V gene is TRBV7-2, the J gene TRBJ1-6, with 8 bases lining up with TRBD1. The V gene end was trimmed by 4 bases and the J gene end by 7 bases; junction bases not matched to a gene: 6. The CDR3 consists of 15 residues. CDR1 SGHTA and CDR2 FQGNSA come from the germline V gene.

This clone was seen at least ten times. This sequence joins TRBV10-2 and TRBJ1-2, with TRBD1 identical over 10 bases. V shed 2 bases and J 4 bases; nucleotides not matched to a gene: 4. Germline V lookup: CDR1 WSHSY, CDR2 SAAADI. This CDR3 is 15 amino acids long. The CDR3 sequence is CASSETGQGGYGYTF. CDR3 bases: TGCGCCAGCAGTGAGACAGGACAGGGGGGCTATGGCTACACCTTC.

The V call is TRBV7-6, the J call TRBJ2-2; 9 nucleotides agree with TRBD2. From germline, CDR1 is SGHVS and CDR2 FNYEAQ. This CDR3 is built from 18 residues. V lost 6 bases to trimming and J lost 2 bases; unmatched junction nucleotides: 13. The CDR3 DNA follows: TGTGCCAGCAGTTTAAGGAGGAGCGGGGGGCTTAACACCGGGGAGCTGTTTTTT. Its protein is CASSLRRSGGLNTGELFF.

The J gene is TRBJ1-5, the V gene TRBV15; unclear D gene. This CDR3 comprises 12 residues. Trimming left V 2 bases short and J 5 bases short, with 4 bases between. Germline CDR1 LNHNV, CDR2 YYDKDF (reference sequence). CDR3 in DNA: TGTGCCACCAGCAGATCCGATCAGCCCCAGCATTTT. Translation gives CATSRSDQPQHF.

The CDR3 DNA follows: TGTGCCAGCAGTTTAGGAGGGACAGGAAACTACAATGAGCAGTTCTTC. Translation gives CASSLGGTGNYNEQFF. The genes are TRBV27 and TRBJ2-1; 8 positions match TRBD1. Germline values: CDR1 MNHEY, CDR2 SMNVEV (reference sequence). V trimming: 2 bases; J trimming: 3 bases; junction bases outside the gene matches: 6. This CDR3 is built from 16 residues.